The rows below give T cell receptor beta chains drawn from one sample of a study of blood T cell repertoires in COVID-19. The table came from immunoSEQ multiplex PCR; TCRdb's copy has only in-frame clones and leaves some out. This sample has fewer than 250,000 clones, with 65% to 85% found just once. Sequencing was done on a sample of PBMCs or T cells enriched from blood (not recorded which). Every receptor here comes from a woman in her twenties or thirties who had recovered from COVID-19. The CDR3 runs from the conserved cysteine through the conserved F or W. D genes are given only for firm matches. Rows may omit the clone size; those that give it use once, few, many or a size class.

CDR3: CASSPFATNEKLFF; DNA: TGTGCCAGCAGCCCGTTTGCAACTAATGAAAAACTGTTTTTT; V: TRBV6-5; D: -; J: TRBJ1-4; size: once
CDR3: CACLDSNYGYTF; DNA: TGTGCCTGCCTGGACAGTAACTATGGCTACACCTTC; V: TRBV28; D: -; J: TRBJ1-2; size: -
CDR3: CASSRDSLYEQYF; DNA: TGTGCCAGCAGCCGGGACAGTCTCTACGAGCAGTACTTC; V: TRBV27; D: TRBD1; J: TRBJ2-7; size: -
CDR3: CASSTLGGALYNEQFF; DNA: TGTGCCAGCAGCACACTCGGGGGGGCACTCTACAATGAGCAGTTCTTC; V: TRBV6-4; D: TRBD2; J: TRBJ2-1; size: -
CDR3: CASSTGTVNTEAFF; DNA: TGTGCCAGCAGCACCGGGACAGTTAACACTGAAGCTTTCTTT; V: TRBV5-5; D: TRBD1; J: TRBJ1-1; size: -
CDR3: CASSLIERTGKGYTF; DNA: TGTGCCAGCAGTTTAATTGAGAGGACAGGGAAAGGCTACACCTTC; V: TRBV28; D: TRBD1; J: TRBJ1-2; size: -
CDR3: CASSQTSGRGNTGELFF; DNA: TGTGCCAGCAGCCAGACTAGCGGGAGGGGGAACACCGGGGAGCTGTTTTTT; V: TRBV3-1/TRBV3-2; D: TRBD2; J: TRBJ2-2; size: -
CDR3: CASSHLRLF; DNA: TGCGCCAGCTCCCATCTGAGGCTTTTT; V: TRBV10-1; D: -; J: TRBJ1-3; size: -
CDR3: CASSTFTSPEETQYF; DNA: TGTGCTAGCAGCACTTTCACTAGCCCAGAAGAGACCCAGTACTTC; V: TRBV7-7; D: -; J: TRBJ2-5; size: -
CDR3: CASSQAGSGTGGWPTF; DNA: TGCGCCAGCAGCCAAGCTGGATCCGGGACAGGGGGCTGGCCCACCTTC; V: TRBV4-1; D: TRBD1; J: TRBJ1-2; size: -
CDR3: CASSSLAGAGEQYF; DNA: TGTGCCAGCAGCTCGCTAGCGGGAGCAGGCGAGCAGTACTTC; V: TRBV5-6; D: TRBD2; J: TRBJ2-7; size: once
CDR3: CASSPGRASSGANVLTF; DNA: TGTGCCAGCAGCCCCGGGAGGGCGAGCTCTGGGGCCAACGTCCTGACTTTC; V: TRBV7-3; D: TRBD2; J: TRBJ2-6; size: -
CDR3: CASTGGGWGTEAFF; DNA: TGCGCCAGCACCGGCGGGGGTTGGGGCACTGAAGCTTTCTTT; V: TRBV5-1; D: -; J: TRBJ1-1; size: -
CDR3: CASSVTGVTEAFF; DNA: TGTGCCAGCAGTGTCACAGGGGTCACTGAAGCTTTCTTT; V: TRBV25-1; D: TRBD1; J: TRBJ1-1; size: -
CDR3: CASSSNLYEQYF; DNA: TGTGCCAGCAGTTCTAACCTCTACGAGCAGTACTTC; V: TRBV12-3/TRBV12-4; D: -; J: TRBJ2-7; size: -
CDR3: CASSPTLGGGYGYTF; DNA: TGTGCCAGCAGTCCCACCCTAGGGGGCGGCTATGGCTACACCTTC; V: TRBV28; D: TRBD1; J: TRBJ1-2; size: -
CDR3: CASSLSTGSWSYNSPLHF; DNA: TGTGCCAGCAGCTTATCAACAGGGAGTTGGTCCTATAATTCACCCCTCCACTTT; V: TRBV7-2; D: -; J: TRBJ1-6; size: -
CDR3: CASSPRARNYGYTF; DNA: TGTGCCAGCAGCCCCCGCGCCAGGAACTATGGCTACACCTTC; V: TRBV3-1/TRBV3-2; D: -; J: TRBJ1-2; size: -
CDR3: CASSNKPGQDLSGANVLTF; DNA: TGTGCCAGCAGCAATAAACCGGGACAGGACCTCTCTGGGGCCAACGTCCTGACTTTC; V: TRBV7-2; D: TRBD1; J: TRBJ2-6; size: -
CDR3: CASSPLGEGYQPQHF; DNA: TGTGCCAGCAGTCCCCTCGGGGAGGGTTATCAGCCCCAGCATTTT; V: TRBV28; D: -; J: TRBJ1-5; size: -
CDR3: CASSLQGNTEAFF; DNA: TGTGCCAGCAGCCTCCAGGGGAACACTGAAGCTTTCTTT; V: TRBV27; D: -; J: TRBJ1-1; size: once
CDR3: CASRGHHTGELFF; DNA: TGTGCCAGCCGGGGACATCACACCGGGGAGCTGTTTTTT; V: TRBV7-2; D: -; J: TRBJ2-2; size: once
CDR3: CASSIGVAGRRGEQFF; DNA: TGTGCCAGTAGTATTGGGGTAGCGGGGCGGCGGGGTGAGCAGTTCTTC; V: TRBV19; D: TRBD2; J: TRBJ2-1; size: -
CDR3: CASSHWSRLNTGELFF; DNA: TGTGCCAGCAGCCATTGGAGCCGGCTGAACACCGGGGAGCTGTTTTTT; V: TRBV3-1/TRBV3-2; D: -; J: TRBJ2-2; size: -
CDR3: CSVEDRSQGYTF; DNA: TGCAGCGTTGAAGATCGGTCCCAAGGCTACACCTTC; V: TRBV29-1; D: -; J: TRBJ1-2; size: -
CDR3: CASTNPALAGRSTDTQYF; DNA: TGCGCCAGCACCAACCCGGCTCTAGCGGGGCGTAGCACAGATACGCAGTATTTT; V: TRBV5-1; D: TRBD2; J: TRBJ2-3; size: -
CDR3: CASSLVVLSDTEAFF; DNA: TGTGCCAGCAGTTTAGTGGTCTTAAGCGACACTGAAGCTTTCTTT; V: TRBV28; D: -; J: TRBJ1-1; size: -
CDR3: CASSWGGGYGYTF; DNA: TGTGCCAGCAGTTGGGGGGGCGGCTATGGCTACACCTTC; V: TRBV2; D: -; J: TRBJ1-2; size: -
CDR3: CASSEDGPYGYTF; DNA: TGTGCCAGCAGTGAAGATGGCCCCTATGGCTACACCTTC; V: TRBV2; D: -; J: TRBJ1-2; size: -
CDR3: CASSDTASGGLGEAFF; DNA: TGTGCCAGCAGTGATACCGCCTCGGGGGGTTTAGGTGAAGCTTTCTTT; V: TRBV6-4; D: -; J: TRBJ1-1; size: -
CDR3: CASSQLAGQYEQYF; DNA: TGTGCCAGCAGCCAACTAGCGGGCCAGTACGAGCAGTACTTC; V: TRBV7-2; D: TRBD2; J: TRBJ2-7; size: -
CDR3: CARPGNYGYTF; DNA: TGCGCCAGGCCGGGTAACTATGGCTACACCTTC; V: TRBV5-1; D: -; J: TRBJ1-2; size: few
CDR3: CASSVPGQGSPYEQYF; DNA: TGTGCCAGCAGCGTCCCGGGACAGGGGTCCCCCTACGAGCAGTACTTC; V: TRBV5-4; D: TRBD1; J: TRBJ2-7; size: -
CDR3: CASSLGWQGTNTEAFF; DNA: TGTGCCAGCAGCTTAGGTTGGCAGGGAACGAACACTGAAGCTTTCTTT; V: TRBV7-2; D: -; J: TRBJ1-1; size: -
CDR3: CASSERGGAHEAFF; DNA: TGTGCCAGCAGTGAAAGGGGTGGGGCCCATGAAGCTTTCTTT; V: TRBV2; D: -; J: TRBJ1-1; size: -
CDR3: CATSDFLGGQETQYF; DNA: TGTGCCACCAGTGATTTTCTCGGGGGCCAAGAGACCCAGTACTTC; V: TRBV24-1; D: -; J: TRBJ2-5; size: -
CDR3: CASGIEDTSYEQYF; DNA: TGTGCCAGCGGCATAGAGGACACTTCCTACGAGCAGTACTTC; V: TRBV28; D: -; J: TRBJ2-7; size: many
CDR3: CASIRQAYSNQPQHF; DNA: TGTGCCAGCATCCGACAGGCCTATAGCAATCAGCCCCAGCATTTT; V: TRBV28; D: -; J: TRBJ1-5; size: once
CDR3: CASSYREQFF; DNA: TGTGCCAGCAGTTACCGTGAGCAGTTCTTC; V: TRBV6-5; D: -; J: TRBJ2-1; size: -
CDR3: CASSFRTEAFF; DNA: TGTGCCAGCAGTTTCAGGACTGAAGCTTTCTTT; V: TRBV12-3/TRBV12-4; D: -; J: TRBJ1-1; size: many
CDR3: CASSSGLAADTQYF; DNA: TGTGCCAGCAGTTCGGGACTAGCAGCAGATACGCAGTATTTT; V: TRBV28; D: TRBD2; J: TRBJ2-3; size: -
CDR3: CASSFRGYGYTF; DNA: TGTGCCAGCAGTTTCCGGGGCTATGGCTACACCTTC; V: TRBV28; D: -; J: TRBJ1-2; size: -